Listed below are T cell receptor beta chains from one sample, sequenced in a study of beta chain features in type 1 diabetes. Here immunoSEQ multiplex PCR was the method, and the copy in TCRdb shows in-frame clones only, minus some. The sample has about 470,000 clones; 30% are singletons. Sequenced: naive CD4+ T cells from blood. The origin of the receptors is a man between 18 and 35 years old in good health. Each CDR3 is given with its conserved first and last residue. D genes are given only for firm matches. Clone size appears in some rows only: once, few, many, or a class for an expanded clone.

clone size	V gene	D gene	J gene	CDR3 length	CDR3 DNA	CDR3 protein
.	TRBV14	.	TRBJ2-1	12	TGTGCCAGCAGCCCGTCTAACAATGAGCAGTTCTTC	CASSPSNNEQFF
.	TRBV7-6	TRBD1	TRBJ2-5	15	TGTGCCAGCAGCTCCTGGACAGGGATAGAGGAGACCCAGTACTTC	CASSSWTGIEETQYF
.	TRBV28	TRBD2	TRBJ2-1	15	TGTGCCAGCAGTTTTTTAGCGGGAGGATACAATGAGCAGTTCTTC	CASSFLAGGYNEQFF
few	TRBV15	.	TRBJ2-6	14	TGTGCCACCAGCTCATTCTCTGGGGCCAACGTCCTGACTTTC	CATSSFSGANVLTF
.	TRBV25-1	.	TRBJ2-1	15	TGTGCCAGCAGTGGAAGGGTTAGCTCCTACAATGAGCAGTTCTTC	CASSGRVSSYNEQFF
.	TRBV30	.	TRBJ2-5	12	TGTGCCTGGAACTTAGGGAGGGAGACCCAGTACTTC	CAWNLGRETQYF
.	TRBV30	.	TRBJ1-5	14	TGTGCCTGGAGTGTACTCGGGTTAGGACAGCCCCAGCATTTT	CAWSVLGLGQPQHF
few	TRBV29-1	.	TRBJ1-4	13	TGCAGCGTTGAAGATTCAACTAATGAAAAACTGTTTTTT	CSVEDSTNEKLFF
.	TRBV10-3	.	TRBJ1-1	14	TGTGCCATCAGTCCCCGGACGGATCTCACTGAAGCTTTCTTT	CAISPRTDLTEAFF
few	TRBV30	.	TRBJ2-5	11	TGTGCCTGGATTTCTCAAGAGACCCAGTACTTC	CAWISQETQYF
.	TRBV15	.	TRBJ2-4	18	TGTGCCACCAGCAGAGTCCCCATAGGCACTCTAGCCAAAAACATTCAGTACTTC	CATSRVPIGTLAKNIQYF
.	TRBV10-3	.	TRBJ2-7	14	TGTGCCATCGAGGCGGAAGCGCGCTCCTACGAGCAGTACTTC	CAIEAEARSYEQYF
.	TRBV15	.	TRBJ2-3	13	TGTGCCACCAGCACCCGGAGAGGAGATACGCAGTATTTT	CATSTRRGDTQYF
few	TRBV7-3	TRBD2	TRBJ2-3	16	TGTGCCAGCAGCTTATCCAGCGGGAGGGCCAAAGATACGCAGTATTTT	CASSLSSGRAKDTQYF
.	TRBV7-9	.	TRBJ2-5	15	TGTGCCAGCAGCTTATCCGGGGCCCCCGGAGAGACCCAGTACTTC	CASSLSGAPGETQYF
.	TRBV30	.	TRBJ2-5	12	TGTGCCTGGAGGACATTCCAAGAGACCCAGTACTTC	CAWRTFQETQYF